The 7 T cell receptor beta chains in this list originate from one sample, sequenced in a study of blood T cell repertoires in COVID-19. The table came from immunoSEQ multiplex PCR; TCRdb's copy has only in-frame clones and leaves some out. The table lists 150,000 to 200,000 clones, roughly 79% of them singletons. Sample: peripheral blood. The receptor set was obtained from a man in his sixties with active or convalescent COVID-19.

The rearrangement links TRBV28 to TRBJ2-7; D gene uncertain. V was cut by 7 bases and J by 4 bases, with 14 bases left in between. This CDR3 contains 13 residues. Germline V gives CDR1 MDHEN, CDR2 SYDVKM. The CDR3 reads CASIPGSRYEQYF. In DNA, the CDR3 is TGTGCCAGCATCCCCGGGTCGCGGTACGAGCAGTACTTC. The full variable domain, its missing parts supplied by reference TRBV28 and TRBJ2-7, is DVKVTQSSRYLVKRTGEKVFLECVQDMDHENMFWYRQDPGLGLRLIYFSYDVKMKEKGDIPEGYSVSREKKERFSLILESASTNQTSMYLCASIPGSRYEQYFGPGTRLTVT.

The chain recombines TRBV7-9 with TRBJ2-1; D uncertain. CDR1 and CDR2 (germline): SEHNR, FQNEAQ (reference sequence). The germline V and J ends were trimmed by 5 bases and 6 bases, with 5 bases remaining between them. The CDR3 loop spans 11 amino acids. The CDR3 loop reads CASSPTNEQFF. In nucleotides, the CDR3 is TGTGCCAGCAGCCCTACCAATGAGCAGTTCTTC. The variable domain in full, completed from reference TRBV7-9 and TRBJ2-1, reads DTGVSQNPRHKITKRGQNVTFRCDPISEHNRLYWYRQTLGQGPEFLTYFQNEAQLEKSRLLSDRFSAERPKGSFSTLEIQRTEQGDSAMYLCASSPTNEQFFGPGTRLTVL.

The genes are TRBV19 and TRBJ2-4; TRBD1 might be the D (6 bases). V was pared by 3 bases and J by 6 bases, with 9 bases between. The CDR3 is 13 amino acids. Per germline, CDR1 LNHDA and CDR2 SQIVND (reference sequence). This CDR3 is CASSINRVNIQYF. The CDR3 nucleotides are TGTGCCAGTAGTATCAACAGGGTAAACATTCAGTACTTC.

The chain recombines TRBV4-1 with TRBJ2-3; 7 nucleotides align to TRBD2. V was clipped by 1 base and J by 5 bases; unmatched bases: 15. CDR3 length: 18 residues. The germline CDR1 and CDR2 sequences are MGHRA and YSYEKL. The CDR3 region is CASSQVGQGPSGGDTQYF. For the CDR3, the DNA is TGCGCCAGCAGCCAAGTTGGGCAAGGGCCTTCGGGGGGAGATACGCAGTATTTT.

The chain carries TRBV19 and TRBJ2-3; 7 bases are shared with TRBD1. With V trimmed by 5 bases and J by 0 bases, 5 bases remained unmatched. CDR3 size: 15 residues. Germline assignment: CDR1 LNHDA and CDR2 SQIVND (reference sequence). This CDR3 reads CASSSRDRSTDTQYF. In nucleotides, the CDR3 is TGTGCCAGTAGTTCCCGGGACAGAAGCACAGATACGCAGTATTTT.

The chain uses TRBV30 and TRBJ1-1; 7 bases map to TRBD1. The CDR3 extends over 14 amino acids. Trimming at V came to 0 bases and at J to 3 bases, leaving 4 bases not matched to a gene. CDR1 GTSNPN and CDR2 SVGIG come from the germline V gene (reference sequence). The CDR3 nucleotides are TGTGCCTGGAGTGTCCTCACAGGGGACACTGAAGCTTTCTTT. Protein: CAWSVLTGDTEAFF.

V gene TRBV7-9 combines with J gene TRBJ2-7; 10 bases line up with TRBD1. The CDR3 is 14 amino acids. The V gene end was trimmed by 8 bases and the J gene end by 0 bases; junction bases not matched to a gene: 4. The germline gives CDR1 SEHNR, CDR2 FQNEAQ (reference sequence). CDR3 sequence reads: CASQTGGYSYEQYF. CDR3 DNA sequence: TGTGCCAGCCAGACAGGGGGCTACTCCTACGAGCAGTACTTC.